The next 18 T cell receptor beta chains were all read from a single sample in a study of cytomegalovirus exposure and HLA in healthy donors. 13 Jbeta primers and 60 Vbeta primers were used for the PCR. The data were produced by immunoSEQ multiplex PCR, yet TCRdb's version contains in-frame clones alone and is incomplete. The sample lists around 100,000 clones, 70% occurring once. Material: PBMCs. These receptors all stem from a man aged 25 to 40 in good health and CMV-seropositive.

This chain joins TRBV2 and TRBJ1-1; 10 nucleotides align to TRBD1. The trim removed 5 bases at V and 4 bases at J, leaving 10 bases unmatched. The length of the CDR3 is 16 residues. Germline CDR1 SNHLY, CDR2 FYNNEI. The CDR3, as DNA: TGTGCCAGCAGTCCCGAAGGGACAGGGGCGGGCACTGAAGCTTTCTTT. Its protein is CASSPEGTGAGTEAFF. Full variable domain (rest looked up from reference TRBV2 and TRBJ1-1): EPEVTQTPSHQVTQMGQEVILRCVPISNHLYFYWYRQILGQKVEFLVSFYNNEISEKSEIFDDQFSVERPDGSNFTLKIRSTKLEDSAMYFCASSPEGTGAGTEAFFGQGTRLTVV.

This sequence joins TRBV29-1 and TRBJ1-2; weak D call: TRBD1 (6 bases). The CDR3 extends over 13 amino acids. Germline CDR1 reads SQVTM; CDR2 reads ANQGSEA. Trimming cost V 7 bases and J 6 bases, with 18 bases left between them. This CDR3 reads CSALTGTQNGYTF. In nucleotides, the CDR3 is TGCAGCGCCCTGACAGGTACTCAAAATGGCTACACCTTC.

The rearrangement uses TRBV19 and TRBJ1-1, with 11 bases fitting TRBD1. The CDR3 loop spans 14 amino acids. The V gene's germline CDR1 is LNHDA and CDR2 SQIVND (reference sequence). Germline trimming cut 6 bases from V and 3 bases from J; bases unmatched to any gene: 3. The CDR3, as DNA: TGTGCCAGTAGGGACAGGGGGCTGGACACTGAAGCTTTCTTT. This sequence encodes CASRDRGLDTEAFF.

This chain links TRBV2 with TRBJ1-4; 8 bases match TRBD1. The junction had 7 bases not matched to a gene; V was cut back by 10 bases and J by 0 bases. The CDR3 is made up of 15 amino acids. In germline, CDR1 is SNHLY, CDR2 FYNNEI. The CDR3 bases are TGTGCCACCCGAGCAGGGGGCGCAACTAATGAAAAACTGTTTTTT. Amino acid sequence: CATRAGGATNEKLFF. Based on the CDR3 plus reference TRBV2 and TRBJ1-4, the full variable domain is EPEVTQTPSHQVTQMGQEVILRCVPISNHLYFYWYRQILGQKVEFLVSFYNNEISEKSEIFDDQFSVERPDGSNFTLKIRSTKLEDSAMYFCATRAGGATNEKLFFGSGTQLSVL.

The chain combines TRBV4-1 with TRBJ2-1; 8 bases are shared with TRBD2. The CDR3 sequence is 17 residues long. Losses at the gene ends were 4 bases for V and 3 bases for J; bases not matched to a gene: 11. Germline assignment: CDR1 MGHRA and CDR2 YSYEKL. For the CDR3, the DNA is TGCGCCAGCAGCCTTGGACTAGCTATCTCTCTCTACAATGAGCAGTTCTTC. This codes for CASSLGLAISLYNEQFF.

CDR3 region: CASSLGGTENFGAFF. The CDR3 DNA sequence: TGTGCCAGCAGCTTGGGCGGGACAGAAAATTTTGGGGCTTTCTTT. The chain links TRBV5-6 to TRBJ1-1; 7 nucleotides agree with TRBD1. V shed 0 bases and J 11 bases; nucleotides not matched to a gene: 13. The CDR3 runs to 15 residues. Germline CDR1 reads SGHDT; CDR2 reads YYEEEE.

This rearrangement joins TRBV5-4 to TRBJ1-2; 9 nucleotides line up with TRBD1. CDR1 SGHNT and CDR2 YYREEE come from the germline V gene (reference sequence). The V segment lost 1 base and the J segment 4 bases; nucleotides outside the gene matches: 5. The length of the CDR3 is 15 residues. The CDR3 DNA reads TGTGCCAGCAGCTTGCCCGGGACAGGGTTCTATGGCTACACCTTC. Translating it yields CASSLPGTGFYGYTF.

The chain links TRBV19 to TRBJ1-3; D might be TRBD1 (5 bases). V shed 3 bases and J shed 0 bases, with 21 bases lying between them. This CDR3 has 19 amino acids. Germline V lookup: CDR1 LNHDA, CDR2 SQIVND (reference sequence). CDR3: CASSMVPLGPERSGNTIYF. The DNA for the CDR3 is TGTGCCAGTAGTATGGTCCCCCTGGGGCCTGAACGCTCTGGAAACACCATATATTTT.

This clone appeared once. The junction departs from germline at one end; a sequencing error may be responsible. The genes are TRBV6-1 and TRBJ2-5; TRBD2 aligns across 10 bases. Germline CDR1 and CDR2: MNHNS and SASEGT. This CDR3 is built from 15 residues. This chain's CDR3 is CASSQSPLAGETRYF. The CDR3 nucleotides are TGTGCCAGCTCACAATCCCCCCTAGCGGGAGAGACCCGGTACTTC.

Written as DNA, the CDR3 is TGCAGCGCGGAAGCGGAGGGGAGGACAGATACGCAGTATTTT. Translating it yields CSAEAEGRTDTQYF. The V gene is TRBV29-1, the J gene TRBJ2-3, with D possibly TRBD2 on 6 matching bases. There are 14 residues in the CDR3. Germline V gene lookup returns CDR1 SQVTM and CDR2 ANQGSEA. Trimming removed 7 bases from V and 3 bases from J, with 17 bases in between.

The chain links TRBV13 to TRBJ2-5; TRBD1 aligns across 12 bases. Germline trimming cut 4 bases from V and 4 bases from J; bases unmatched to any gene: 10. The V gene's germline CDR1 is PRHDT and CDR2 FYEKMQ (reference sequence). The CDR3 covers 17 residues. This CDR3 is CASSSRPGQGAGETQYF. The CDR3, as DNA: TGTGCCAGCAGCTCCAGGCCGGGACAGGGGGCCGGAGAGACCCAGTACTTC.

The CDR3 region has the DNA TGTGCCAGCAGCCATTACCCCGGGACATCGGGCGAGCAGTACTTC. Residues: CASSHYPGTSGEQYF. The chain couples TRBV5-8 to TRBJ2-5; a weak D match, TRBD1 (6 bases). The J call may be in error: the DNA end matches TRBJ2-7 better. The CDR3 runs to 15 residues. Germline-derived CDR1 and CDR2 are SGHTS and YDEGEE.

The J gene is TRBJ1-1, the V gene TRBV29-1; 7 nucleotides line up with TRBD1. V gave up 4 bases and J gave up 8 bases; unmatched junction bases: 7. Looked up from germline, CDR1 is SQVTM and CDR2 is ANQGSEA. This CDR3 has 12 amino acids. This CDR3 is CSVGEGDREAFF. CDR3 DNA sequence: TGCAGCGTTGGTGAAGGGGACAGAGAAGCTTTCTTT. The full variable domain, with the rest looked up from reference TRBV29-1 and TRBJ1-1, is SAVISQKPSRDICQRGTSLTIQCQVDSQVTMMFWYRQQPGQSLTLIATANQGSEATYESGFVIDKFPISRPNLTFSTLTVSNMSPEDSSIYLCSVGEGDREAFFGQGTRLTVV.

This clone was detected only a few times. J is TRBJ2-3 and V is TRBV12-5; 8 bases fit TRBD2. V dropped 6 bases and J dropped 0; count of bases not matched to a gene: 5. Germline V gene lookup returns CDR1 LGHNT and CDR2 FRNRAP. CDR3 size: 15 residues. For the CDR3, the DNA is TGTGCTAGTGGCCGACTAGCGTCTAGCACAGATACGCAGTATTTT. Protein sequence: CASGRLASSTDTQYF.

A few counts support this clone. The chain carries TRBV5-5 and TRBJ1-2; the D gene is possibly TRBD1 (5 bases). Germline-derived CDR1 and CDR2 are SGHKS and YYEKEE (reference sequence). The CDR3 loop spans 15 amino acids. Trimming stripped 4 bases from V and 3 bases from J, with 16 bases between. In DNA, the CDR3 is TGTGCCAGCAGCCGTTCCCCAGGGTCGGACTATGGCTACACCTTC. This gives the protein CASSRSPGSDYGYTF.

The rearrangement uses TRBV6-1 and TRBJ2-7; D is ambiguous. V lost 1 base to trimming and J lost 3 bases, with 10 bases between them. The CDR3 is 14 residues long. Germline V gives CDR1 MNHNS, CDR2 SASEGT. CDR3 residues: CASSEGFGDYEQYV. The CDR3 nucleotides are TGTGCCAGCAGTGAAGGTTTCGGAGACTACGAGCAGTACGTC.

The chain is built from TRBV29-1 and TRBJ1-2, with unresolved D. CDR3 length equals 13 residues. Trimming pared 2 bases from V and 4 bases from J, leaving 11 bases between. Per the germline V gene, CDR1 is SQVTM and CDR2 is ANQGSEA. This CDR3 is CSVEIGISYGYTF. DNA of the CDR3: TGCAGCGTTGAAATCGGTATCTCCTATGGCTACACCTTC.

V is TRBV29-1 and J is TRBJ2-1; the match to TRBD1 covers 8 bases. The CDR3 runs to 14 residues. Germline V CDR1 and CDR2: SQVTM, ANQGSEA. V lost 4 bases, J lost 8 bases, and 10 bases stayed unmatched. CDR3 nucleotides: TGCAGCGTTGGGGGTAGACAGGGGTGGGATGAGCAGTTCTTC. It translates to CSVGGRQGWDEQFF.